This TCR beta chain was sequenced in a study of shared clonotypes between healthy human individuals. Findings and caveats of the study: Only blood was sampled, and tissue TCR repertoires likely differ from blood ones. Shared clonotypes across all four donors exceeded non-shared ones in generation probability. The genetic and exposure-history diversity represented was limited by few donors.

Authors' methods: ImmunoSEQ supplied junction-only sequences lacking quality scores, so filtering was different. Generated by immunoSEQ multiplex PCR, the TCRdb table keeps only in-frame clones and is missing some. V and J calls and clone size are as listed in that table; D and trimming were resolved from the DNA. Altogether some 2.3 million clones are present, more than 80% being singletons, with the ten largest covering approximately 0.4%. Germline values: CDR1 SGHRS, CDR2 YFSETQ. After removal of 4 bases from V and 8 bases from J, the junction contained 9 bases not matched to a gene. This CDR3 comprises 14 residues. As regards this clone: What it binds is unknown.

The clonotype originates from a man aged 18-30 years in good health. Some clones in this sample may be carry-over from other donors' samples. The rearrangement uses TRBV5-1 and TRBJ2-1; 7 bases map to TRBD1. The sample comprised naive CD4+ T cells from PBMCs. The subset was: CD45RA+ positively selected. CDR3: CASSPDRVRDEQFF. The CDR3 DNA is TGCGCCAGCAGCCCCGACAGGGTTCGCGATGAGCAGTTCTTC. Combining the CDR3 with reference TRBV5-1 and TRBJ2-1 gives the whole variable domain KAGVTQTPRYLIKTRGQQVTLSCSPISGHRSVSWYQQTPGQGLQFLFEYFSETQRNKGNFPGRFSGRQFSNSRSEMNVSTLELGDSALYLCASSPDRVRDEQFFGPGTRLTVL.